This entry lists 8 T cell receptor beta chains sequenced from one sample in a study of blood T cells in healthy people across ages. It was with a sample-barcoded 5' primer and a J-beta primer mix that a second PCR of roughly 7 to 12 cycles was run. MiXCR, run by TCRdb on the 5' RACE reads, gives a single entry per CDR3 protein. The sample yields 1.5 million to 2 million distinct CDR3 sequences, roughly 50% seen once. The sample comprised blood. The receptor set was obtained from a middle-aged woman in good health.

The chain combines TRBV29-1 with TRBJ2-2, with 8 bases fitting TRBD1. J was trimmed by 6 bases and V by 6 bases; bases with no gene match: 9. CDR1 SQVTM and CDR2 ANQGSEA come from the germline V gene. There are 14 residues in the CDR3. CDR3 protein: CSVDDRGIPGELFF. Written as DNA, the CDR3 is TGCAGCGTGGACGACAGGGGTATCCCCGGGGAGCTGTTTTTT.

This clonotype turned up a few times. The chain links TRBV20-1 to TRBJ2-3; D call uncertain. The V gene lost 5 bases and the J gene lost 2 bases, with 14 bases spanning the gap. CDR3 length: 14 amino acids. Looked up from germline, CDR1 is DFQATT and CDR2 is SNEGSKA (reference sequence). This CDR3 reads CSAPPPGDTDTQYF. CDR3 DNA sequence: TGCAGTGCTCCTCCCCCTGGGGACACAGATACGCAGTATTTT.

The J gene is TRBJ2-3, the V gene TRBV7-9, with 8 bases matching TRBD2. The V segment lost 3 bases and the J segment 4 bases; nucleotides outside the gene matches: 9. The CDR3 contains 16 residues. Looked up from germline, CDR1 is SEHNR and CDR2 is FQNEAQ (reference sequence). CDR3 sequence: CASSLATGGPADTQYF. The CDR3 DNA sequence: TGTGCCAGCAGCTTGGCGACGGGGGGGCCAGCAGATACGCAGTATTTT.

This clonotype appeared a single time. This sequence joins TRBV6-6 and TRBJ1-5; 7 bases are a match to TRBD1. The germline V gene has CDR1 MNHNY and CDR2 SVGAGI (reference sequence). This CDR3 spans 16 amino acids. V gave up 6 bases and J gave up 0 bases; unmatched junction bases: 8. The CDR3: CASSSRTGHSNQPQHF. CDR3 in DNA: TGTGCCAGCAGCTCCCGGACAGGACATAGCAATCAGCCCCAGCATTTT.

The rearrangement joins TRBV12-3 or TRBV12-4 to TRBJ2-5; D could derive from TRBD1 or TRBD2 (6 bases each). The CDR3 runs to 13 residues. V shed 6 bases and J shed 5 bases, with 13 bases lying between them. In DNA form, the CDR3 reads TGTGCCAGCAGGGGGGGCTGGGGTGAGACCCAGTACTTC. Its protein product is CASRGGWGETQYF.

This chain links TRBV19 with TRBJ2-5, with D uncertain. The V and J ends lost 6 bases and 1 base respectively, with 12 bases between them. CDR1 LNHDA and CDR2 SQIVND come from the germline V gene (reference sequence). The CDR3 sequence is 14 residues long. For the CDR3, the DNA is TGTGCCAGTAGCAGTCGGCCTACCCAAGAGACCCAGTACTTC. This translates into CASSSRPTQETQYF.

The V call is TRBV7-9, the J call TRBJ2-5; 9 bases are a match to TRBD2. The CDR3 contains 15 residues. Trimming took 3 bases from V and 5 from J; bases not matched to a gene: 7. The V gene's germline CDR1 is SEHNR and CDR2 FQNEAQ (reference sequence). CDR3 sequence (DNA): TGTGCCAGCAGCTTGCGACTAGCGGCTGAGGAGACCCAGTACTTC. This encodes CASSLRLAAEETQYF. The full variable domain, with the rest looked up from reference TRBV7-9 and TRBJ2-5, is DTGVSQNPRHKITKRGQNVTFRCDPISEHNRLYWYRQTLGQGPEFLTYFQNEAQLEKSRLLSDRFSAERPKGSFSTLEIQRTEQGDSAMYLCASSLRLAAEETQYFGPGTRLLVL.

The chain carries TRBV7-9 and TRBJ1-5; D unresolved. Germline lookup yields CDR1 SEHNR and CDR2 FQNEAQ (reference sequence). The CDR3 is 14 residues long. The V end lost 6 bases, the J end lost 6 bases, and 15 bases lay between the germline ends. The chain's CDR3 is CASSPDHGSQPQHF. The CDR3 DNA sequence: TGTGCCAGCAGTCCCGACCACGGGAGTCAGCCCCAGCATTTT.